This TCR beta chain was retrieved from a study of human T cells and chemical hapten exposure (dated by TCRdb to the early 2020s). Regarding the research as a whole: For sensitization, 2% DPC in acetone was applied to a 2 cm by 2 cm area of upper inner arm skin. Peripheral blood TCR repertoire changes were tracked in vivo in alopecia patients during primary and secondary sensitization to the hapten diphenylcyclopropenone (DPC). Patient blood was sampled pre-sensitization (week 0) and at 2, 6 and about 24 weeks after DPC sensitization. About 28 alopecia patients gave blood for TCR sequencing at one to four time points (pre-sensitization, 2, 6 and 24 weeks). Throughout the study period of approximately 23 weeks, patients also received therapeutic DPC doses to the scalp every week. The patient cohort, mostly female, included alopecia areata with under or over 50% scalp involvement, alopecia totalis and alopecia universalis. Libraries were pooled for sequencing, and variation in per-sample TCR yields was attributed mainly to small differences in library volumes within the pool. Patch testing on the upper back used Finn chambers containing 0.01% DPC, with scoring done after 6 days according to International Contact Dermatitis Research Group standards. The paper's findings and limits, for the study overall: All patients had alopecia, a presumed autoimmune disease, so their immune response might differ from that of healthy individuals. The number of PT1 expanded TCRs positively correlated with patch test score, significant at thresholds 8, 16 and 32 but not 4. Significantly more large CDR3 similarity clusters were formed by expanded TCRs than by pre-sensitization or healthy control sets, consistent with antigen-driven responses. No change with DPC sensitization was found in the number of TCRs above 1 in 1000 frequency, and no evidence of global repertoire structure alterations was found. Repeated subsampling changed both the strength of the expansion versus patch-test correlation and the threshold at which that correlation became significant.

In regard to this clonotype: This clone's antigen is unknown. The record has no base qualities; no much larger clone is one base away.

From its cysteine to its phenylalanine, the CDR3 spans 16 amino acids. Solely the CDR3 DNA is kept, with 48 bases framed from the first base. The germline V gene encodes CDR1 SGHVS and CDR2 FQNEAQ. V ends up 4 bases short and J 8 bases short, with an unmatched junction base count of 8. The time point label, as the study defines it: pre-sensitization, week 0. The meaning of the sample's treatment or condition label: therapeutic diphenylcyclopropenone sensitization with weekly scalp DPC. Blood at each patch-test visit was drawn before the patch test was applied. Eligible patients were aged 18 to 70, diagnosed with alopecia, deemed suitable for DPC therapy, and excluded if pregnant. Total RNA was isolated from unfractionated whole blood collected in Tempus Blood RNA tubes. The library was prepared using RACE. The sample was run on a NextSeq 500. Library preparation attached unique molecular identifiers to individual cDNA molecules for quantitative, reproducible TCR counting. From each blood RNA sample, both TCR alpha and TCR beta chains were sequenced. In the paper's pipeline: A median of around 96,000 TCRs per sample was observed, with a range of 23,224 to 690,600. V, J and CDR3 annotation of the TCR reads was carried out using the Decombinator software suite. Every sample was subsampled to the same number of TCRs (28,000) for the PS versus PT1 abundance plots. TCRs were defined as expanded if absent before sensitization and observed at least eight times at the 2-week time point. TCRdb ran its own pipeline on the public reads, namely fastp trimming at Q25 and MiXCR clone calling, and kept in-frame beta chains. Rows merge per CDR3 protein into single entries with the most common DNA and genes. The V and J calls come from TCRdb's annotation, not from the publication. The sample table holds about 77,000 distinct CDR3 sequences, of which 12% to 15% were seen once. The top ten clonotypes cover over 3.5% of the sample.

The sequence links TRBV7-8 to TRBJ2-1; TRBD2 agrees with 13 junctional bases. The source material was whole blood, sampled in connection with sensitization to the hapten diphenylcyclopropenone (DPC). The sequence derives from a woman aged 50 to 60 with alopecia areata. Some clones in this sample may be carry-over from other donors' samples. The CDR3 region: CASSSTGTSGIDEQFF. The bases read TGTGCCAGCAGCTCGACCGGGACTAGCGGGATAGATGAGCAGTTCTTC.